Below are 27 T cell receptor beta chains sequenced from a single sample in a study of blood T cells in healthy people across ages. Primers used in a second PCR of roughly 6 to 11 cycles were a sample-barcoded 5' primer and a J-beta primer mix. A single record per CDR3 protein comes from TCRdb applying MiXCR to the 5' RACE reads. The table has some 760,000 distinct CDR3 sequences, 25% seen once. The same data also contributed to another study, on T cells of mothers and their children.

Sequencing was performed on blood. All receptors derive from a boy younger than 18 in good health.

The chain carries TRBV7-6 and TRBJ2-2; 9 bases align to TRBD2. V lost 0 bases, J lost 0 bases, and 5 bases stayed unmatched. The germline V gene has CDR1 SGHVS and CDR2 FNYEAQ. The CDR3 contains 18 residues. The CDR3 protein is CASSLAPVAGANTGELFF. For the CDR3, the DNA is TGTGCCAGCAGCTTAGCGCCCGTAGCGGGGGCGAACACCGGGGAGCTGTTTTTT. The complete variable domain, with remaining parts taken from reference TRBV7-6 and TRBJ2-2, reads GAGVSQSPRYKVTKRGQDVALRCDPISGHVSLYWYRQALGQGPEFLTYFNYEAQQDKSGLPNDRFSAERPEGSISTLTIQRTEQRDSAMYRCASSLAPVAGANTGELFFGEGSRLTVL.

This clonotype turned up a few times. In DNA, the CDR3 is TGTGCCAGCAGCGACGTCGGACTAGCGGATTACGAGCAGTACTTC. Its translation: CASSDVGLADYEQYF. The gene calls are TRBV11-2 and TRBJ2-5; 10 bases map to TRBD2. Judging by the DNA end, TRBJ2-7 fits better; the J call may be wrong. Germline V lookup: CDR1 SGHAT, CDR2 FQNNGV. There are 15 residues in the CDR3.

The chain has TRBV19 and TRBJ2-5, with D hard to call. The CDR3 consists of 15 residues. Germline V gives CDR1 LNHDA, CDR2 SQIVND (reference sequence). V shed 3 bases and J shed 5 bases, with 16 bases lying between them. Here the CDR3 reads CASSMGSESGETQYF. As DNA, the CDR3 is TGTGCCAGTAGTATGGGCTCCGAAAGTGGGGAGACCCAGTACTTC.

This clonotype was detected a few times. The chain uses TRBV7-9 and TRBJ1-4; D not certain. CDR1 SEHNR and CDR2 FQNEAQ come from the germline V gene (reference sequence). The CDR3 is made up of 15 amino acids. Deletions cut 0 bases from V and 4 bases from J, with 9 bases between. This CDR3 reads CASSLAPGVNEKLFF. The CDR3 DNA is TGTGCCAGCAGCTTAGCGCCGGGTGTTAATGAAAAACTGTTTTTT.

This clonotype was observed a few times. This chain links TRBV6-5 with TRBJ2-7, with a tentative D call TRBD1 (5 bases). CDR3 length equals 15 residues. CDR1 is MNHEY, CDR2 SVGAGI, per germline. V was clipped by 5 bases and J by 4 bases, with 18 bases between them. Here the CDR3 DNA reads TGTGCCAGCAGTCAAACGGCAGGACAAGGGTACGAGCAGTACTTC. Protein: CASSQTAGQGYEQYF.

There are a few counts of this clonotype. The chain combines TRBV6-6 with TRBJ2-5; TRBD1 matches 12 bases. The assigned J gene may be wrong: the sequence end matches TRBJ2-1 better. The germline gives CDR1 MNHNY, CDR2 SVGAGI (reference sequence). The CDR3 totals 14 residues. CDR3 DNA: TGTGCCTCATCATCCGGGACAGGGGGCGATGAGCAGTTCTTC. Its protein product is CASSSGTGGDEQFF.

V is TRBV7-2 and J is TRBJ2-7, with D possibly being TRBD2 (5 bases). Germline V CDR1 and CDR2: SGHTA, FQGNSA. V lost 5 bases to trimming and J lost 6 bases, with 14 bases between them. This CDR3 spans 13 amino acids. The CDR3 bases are TGTGCCAGCAGCAGGAGGTCCCTAGGCGAGCAGTACTTC. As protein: CASSRRSLGEQYF.

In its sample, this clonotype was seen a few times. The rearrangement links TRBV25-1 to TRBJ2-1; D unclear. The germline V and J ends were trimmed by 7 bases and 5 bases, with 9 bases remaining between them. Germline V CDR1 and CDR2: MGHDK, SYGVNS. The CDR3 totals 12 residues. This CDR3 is CASTYSNNEQFF. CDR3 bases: TGTGCCAGCACCTACAGCAACAATGAGCAGTTCTTC.

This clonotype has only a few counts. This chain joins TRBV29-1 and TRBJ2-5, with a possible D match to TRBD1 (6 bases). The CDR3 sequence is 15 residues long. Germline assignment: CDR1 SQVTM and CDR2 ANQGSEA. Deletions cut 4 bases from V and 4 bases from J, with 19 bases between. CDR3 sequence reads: CSVAGSGTLGETQYF. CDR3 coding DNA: TGCAGCGTTGCGGGATCCGGGACACTGGGAGAGACCCAGTACTTC. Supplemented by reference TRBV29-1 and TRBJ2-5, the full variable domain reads SAVISQKPSRDICQRGTSLTIQCQVDSQVTMMFWYRQQPGQSLTLIATANQGSEATYESGFVIDKFPISRPNLTFSTLTVSNMSPEDSSIYLCSVAGSGTLGETQYFGPGTRLLVL.

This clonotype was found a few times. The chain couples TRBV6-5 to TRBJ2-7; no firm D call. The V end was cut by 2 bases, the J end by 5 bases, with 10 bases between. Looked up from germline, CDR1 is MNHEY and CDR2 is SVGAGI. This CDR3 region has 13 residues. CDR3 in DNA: TGTGCCAGCAGTTACCGCGGTCCAGACGAGCAGTACTTC. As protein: CASSYRGPDEQYF.

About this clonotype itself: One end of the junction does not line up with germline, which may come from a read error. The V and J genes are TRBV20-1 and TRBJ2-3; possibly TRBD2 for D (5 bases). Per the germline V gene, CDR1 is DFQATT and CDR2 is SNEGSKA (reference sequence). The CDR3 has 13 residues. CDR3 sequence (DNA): TGCAGTGCCAAAAGACTACTCACAGATACGCAGTACTTT. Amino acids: CSAKRLLTDTQYF.

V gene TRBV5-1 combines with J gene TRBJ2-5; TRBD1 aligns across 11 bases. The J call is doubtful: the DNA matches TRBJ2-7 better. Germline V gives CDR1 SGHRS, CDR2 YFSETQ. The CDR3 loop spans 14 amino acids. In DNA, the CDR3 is TGCGCCAGCACGACCGGGACAGGGGGCTACGAGCAGTACTTC. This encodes CASTTGTGGYEQYF.

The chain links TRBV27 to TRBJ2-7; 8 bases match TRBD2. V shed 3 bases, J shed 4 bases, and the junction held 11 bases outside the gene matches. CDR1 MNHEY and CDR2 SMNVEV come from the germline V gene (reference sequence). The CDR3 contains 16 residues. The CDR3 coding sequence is TGTGCCAGCAGTTTTCGGGGGGGAAGAGAGCTTTACGAGCAGTACTTC. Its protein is CASSFRGGRELYEQYF.

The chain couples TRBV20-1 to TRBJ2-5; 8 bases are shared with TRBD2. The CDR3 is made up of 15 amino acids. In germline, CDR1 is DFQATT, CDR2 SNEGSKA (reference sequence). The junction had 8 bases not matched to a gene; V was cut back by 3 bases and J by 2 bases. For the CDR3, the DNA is TGCAGTGCTAGTACTCCCGGACTAGCTCAAGAGACCCAGTACTTC. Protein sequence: CSASTPGLAQETQYF.

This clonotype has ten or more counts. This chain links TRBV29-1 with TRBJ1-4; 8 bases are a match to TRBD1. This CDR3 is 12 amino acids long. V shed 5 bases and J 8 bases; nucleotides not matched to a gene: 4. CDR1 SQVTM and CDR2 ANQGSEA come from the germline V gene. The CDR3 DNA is TGCAGCGTTAAGACAGGGGCCGAAAAACTGTTTTTT. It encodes CSVKTGAEKLFF. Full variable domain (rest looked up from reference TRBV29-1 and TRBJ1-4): SAVISQKPSRDICQRGTSLTIQCQVDSQVTMMFWYRQQPGQSLTLIATANQGSEATYESGFVIDKFPISRPNLTFSTLTVSNMSPEDSSIYLCSVKTGAEKLFFGSGTQLSVL.

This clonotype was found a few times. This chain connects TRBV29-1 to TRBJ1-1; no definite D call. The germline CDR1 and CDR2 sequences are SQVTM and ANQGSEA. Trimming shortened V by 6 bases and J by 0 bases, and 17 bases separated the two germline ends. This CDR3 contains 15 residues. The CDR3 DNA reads TGCAGCGTAGAATATTCGACAAGAATGAACACTGAAGCTTTCTTT. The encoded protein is CSVEYSTRMNTEAFF.

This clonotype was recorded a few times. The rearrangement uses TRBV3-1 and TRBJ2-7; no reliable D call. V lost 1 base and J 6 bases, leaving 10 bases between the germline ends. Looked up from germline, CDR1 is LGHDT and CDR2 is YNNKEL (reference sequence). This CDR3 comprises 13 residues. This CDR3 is CASSQVAESEQYF. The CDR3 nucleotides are TGTGCCAGCAGCCAAGTTGCGGAAAGCGAGCAGTACTTC.

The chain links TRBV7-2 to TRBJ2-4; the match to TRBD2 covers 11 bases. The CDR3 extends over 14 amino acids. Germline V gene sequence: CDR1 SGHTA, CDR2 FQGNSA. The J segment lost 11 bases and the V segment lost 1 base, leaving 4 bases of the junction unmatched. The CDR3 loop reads CASSLDASGGFQYF. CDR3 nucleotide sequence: TGTGCCAGCAGCTTAGATGCTAGCGGGGGGTTTCAGTACTTC.

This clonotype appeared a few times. CDR3 nucleotide sequence: TGCAGTGCTAGACCGACTGCGTCCGTATCCTACGAGCAGTACTTC. It is translated as CSARPTASVSYEQYF. The rearrangement links TRBV20-1 to TRBJ2-7, with unresolved D. From germline, CDR1 is DFQATT and CDR2 SNEGSKA (reference sequence). This CDR3 spans 15 amino acids. V lost 2 bases, J lost 1 base, and 15 bases lay in between.

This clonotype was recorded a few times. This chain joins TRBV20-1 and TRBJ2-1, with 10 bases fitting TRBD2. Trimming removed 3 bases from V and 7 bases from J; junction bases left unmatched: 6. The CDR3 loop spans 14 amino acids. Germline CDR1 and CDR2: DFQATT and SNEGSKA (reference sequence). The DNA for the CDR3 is TGCAGTGCTAGGAGCGGGGGGGCCATGAATGAGCAGTTCTTC. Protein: CSARSGGAMNEQFF.

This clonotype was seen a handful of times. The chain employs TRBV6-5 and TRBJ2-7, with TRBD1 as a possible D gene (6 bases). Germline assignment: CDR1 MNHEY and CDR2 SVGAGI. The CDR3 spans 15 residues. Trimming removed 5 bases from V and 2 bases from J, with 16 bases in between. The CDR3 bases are TGTGCCAGCAGTGCAACCGGGACAATGACCTACGAGCAGTACTTC. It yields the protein CASSATGTMTYEQYF.

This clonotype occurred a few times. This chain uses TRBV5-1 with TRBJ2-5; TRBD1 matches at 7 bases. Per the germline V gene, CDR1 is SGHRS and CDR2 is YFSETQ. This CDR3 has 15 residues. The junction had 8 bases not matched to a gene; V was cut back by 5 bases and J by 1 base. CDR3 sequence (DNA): TGCGCCAGCAGGAGATCGACAGGGACCCAAGAGACCCAGTACTTC. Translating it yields CASRRSTGTQETQYF.

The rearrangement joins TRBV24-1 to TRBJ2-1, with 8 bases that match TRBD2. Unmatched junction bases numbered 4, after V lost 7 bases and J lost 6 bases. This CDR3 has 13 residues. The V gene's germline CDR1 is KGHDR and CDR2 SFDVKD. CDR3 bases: TGTGCCACCAGGGCCGGGACTAGCAATGAGCAGTTCTTC. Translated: CATRAGTSNEQFF.

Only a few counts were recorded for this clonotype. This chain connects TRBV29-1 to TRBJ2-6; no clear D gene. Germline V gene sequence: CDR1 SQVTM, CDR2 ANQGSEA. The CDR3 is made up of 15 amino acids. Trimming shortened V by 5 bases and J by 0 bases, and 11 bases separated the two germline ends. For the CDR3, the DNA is TGCAGCGTTCAGCAGGCGCCCTCTGGGGCCAACGTCCTGACTTTC. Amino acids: CSVQQAPSGANVLTF.

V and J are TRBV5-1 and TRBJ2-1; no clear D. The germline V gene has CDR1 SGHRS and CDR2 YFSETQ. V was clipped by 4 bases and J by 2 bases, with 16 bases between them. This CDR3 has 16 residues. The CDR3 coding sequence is TGCGCCAGCAGCCAGAGTCTACCAGTCGCCTACAATGAGCAGTTCTTC. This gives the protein CASSQSLPVAYNEQFF. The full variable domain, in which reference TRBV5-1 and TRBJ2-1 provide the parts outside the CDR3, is KAGVTQTPRYLIKTRGQQVTLSCSPISGHRSVSWYQQTPGQGLQFLFEYFSETQRNKGNFPGRFSGRQFSNSRSEMNVSTLELGDSALYLCASSQSLPVAYNEQFFGPGTRLTVL.

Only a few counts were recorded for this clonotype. CDR3 bases: TGCGCCAGCCGCCGTCAGGGGCCGTCTGAAGCTTTCTTT. It encodes CASRRQGPSEAFF. The V gene is TRBV5-1, the J gene TRBJ1-1; D perhaps matches TRBD1 (6 bases). V was trimmed by 7 bases and J by 6 bases, leaving 16 bases between them. The germline CDR1 and CDR2 sequences are SGHRS and YFSETQ. This CDR3 spans 13 amino acids.

The CDR3 nucleotides are TGCAGTGCTAGAGAAACAGGGTACGACTATGGCTACACCTTC. Encoded protein: CSARETGYDYGYTF. This chain joins TRBV20-1 and TRBJ1-2; D perhaps matches TRBD1 (6 bases). This CDR3 comprises 14 residues. Germline V gene data show CDR1 as DFQATT and CDR2 as SNEGSKA (reference sequence). The V and J ends lost 0 bases and 3 bases respectively, with 11 bases between them.